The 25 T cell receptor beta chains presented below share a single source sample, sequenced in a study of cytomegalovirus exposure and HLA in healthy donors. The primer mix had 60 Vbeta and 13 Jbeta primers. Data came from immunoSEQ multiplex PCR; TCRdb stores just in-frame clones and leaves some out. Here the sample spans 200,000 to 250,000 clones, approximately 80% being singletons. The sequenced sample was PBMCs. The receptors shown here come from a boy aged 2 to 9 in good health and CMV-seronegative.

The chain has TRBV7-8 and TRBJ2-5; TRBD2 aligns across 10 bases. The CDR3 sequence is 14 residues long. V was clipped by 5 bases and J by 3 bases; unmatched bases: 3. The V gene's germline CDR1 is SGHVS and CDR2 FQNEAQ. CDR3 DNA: TGTGCCAGCAGCCGTACTAGCGGGGAAGAGACCCAGTACTTC. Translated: CASSRTSGEETQYF.

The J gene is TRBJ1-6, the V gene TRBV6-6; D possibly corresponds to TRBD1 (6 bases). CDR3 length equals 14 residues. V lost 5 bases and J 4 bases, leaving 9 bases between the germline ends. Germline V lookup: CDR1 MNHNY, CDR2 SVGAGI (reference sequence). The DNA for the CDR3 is TGTGCCAGCAGTCCGGACAGTTATAATTCACCCCTCCACTTT. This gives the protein CASSPDSYNSPLHF.

The chain's CDR3 is CASSIGGDGQGYTF. CDR3 coding DNA: TGTGCCAGCAGCATCGGAGGGGACGGGCAAGGCTACACCTTC. This rearrangement joins TRBV27 to TRBJ1-2; D might be TRBD1 (5 bases). V was trimmed by 6 bases and J by 8 bases, leaving 19 bases between them. The CDR3 has 14 residues. Germline V gives CDR1 MNHEY, CDR2 SMNVEV (reference sequence).

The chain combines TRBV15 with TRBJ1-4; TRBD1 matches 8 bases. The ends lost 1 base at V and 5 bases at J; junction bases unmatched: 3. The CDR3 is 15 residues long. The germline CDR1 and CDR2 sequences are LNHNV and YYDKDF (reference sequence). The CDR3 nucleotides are TGTGCCACCAGCAGAGCGACAGGGGAAAATGAAAAACTGTTTTTT. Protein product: CATSRATGENEKLFF.

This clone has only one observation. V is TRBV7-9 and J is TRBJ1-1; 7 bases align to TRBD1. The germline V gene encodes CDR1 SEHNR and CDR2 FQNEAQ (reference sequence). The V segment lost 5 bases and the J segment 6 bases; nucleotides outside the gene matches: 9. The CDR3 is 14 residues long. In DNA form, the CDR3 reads TGTGCCAGCAGCCCGCCCACAGGGGCCGCTGAAGCTTTCTTT. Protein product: CASSPPTGAAEAFF.

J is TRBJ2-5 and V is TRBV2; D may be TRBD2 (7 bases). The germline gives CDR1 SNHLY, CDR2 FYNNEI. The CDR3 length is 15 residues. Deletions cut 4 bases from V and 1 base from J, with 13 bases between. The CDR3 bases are TGTGCCAGCAGTGGGTGGGGGGGGCCCCAAGAGACCCAGTACTTC. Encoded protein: CASSGWGGPQETQYF.

CDR3 nucleotide sequence: TGTGCCAGCAGCCAAGGACTTGACACAGATACGCAGTATTTT. Translating it yields CASSQGLDTDTQYF. The chain recombines TRBV4-2 with TRBJ2-3; D is ambiguous. The CDR3 extends over 14 amino acids. V was shortened by 1 base and J by 2 bases, with 7 bases between the two germline ends. CDR1 is LGHNA and CDR2 is YNFKEQ in the germline V gene.

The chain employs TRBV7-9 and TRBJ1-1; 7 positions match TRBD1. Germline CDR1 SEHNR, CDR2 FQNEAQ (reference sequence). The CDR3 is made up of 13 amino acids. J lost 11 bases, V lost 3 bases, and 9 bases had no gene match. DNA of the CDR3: TGTGCCAGCAGCTTGACAGGGACGGGGACGGCTTTCTTT. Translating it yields CASSLTGTGTAFF.

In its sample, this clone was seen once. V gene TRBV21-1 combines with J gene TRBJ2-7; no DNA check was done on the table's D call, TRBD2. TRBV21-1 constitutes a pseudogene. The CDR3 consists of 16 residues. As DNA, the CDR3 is TGTGCCAGCAGCCTTTCGGTTAGCGGGACTTCCTACGAGCAGTACTTC. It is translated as CASSLSVSGTSYEQYF.

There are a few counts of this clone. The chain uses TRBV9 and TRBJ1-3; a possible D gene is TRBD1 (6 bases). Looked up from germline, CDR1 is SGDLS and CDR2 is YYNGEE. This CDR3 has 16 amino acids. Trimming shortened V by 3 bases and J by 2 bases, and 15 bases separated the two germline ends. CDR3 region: CASSDKGGLAGNTIYF. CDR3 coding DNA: TGTGCCAGCAGCGACAAGGGGGGGTTGGCTGGAAACACCATATATTTT. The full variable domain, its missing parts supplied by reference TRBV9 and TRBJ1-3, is DSGVTQTPKHLITATGQRVTLRCSPRSGDLSVYWYQQSLDQGLQFLIQYYNGEERAKGNILERFSAQQFPDLHSELNLSSLELGDSALYFCASSDKGGLAGNTIYFGEGSWLTVV.

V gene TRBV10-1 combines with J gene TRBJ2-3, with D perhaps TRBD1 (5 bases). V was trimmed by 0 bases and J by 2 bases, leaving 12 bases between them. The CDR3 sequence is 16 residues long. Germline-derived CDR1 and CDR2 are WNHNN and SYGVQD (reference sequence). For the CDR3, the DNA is TGCGCCAGCAGTGAGTCGGTAGGGGTCCTCACAGATACGCAGTATTTT. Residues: CASSESVGVLTDTQYF.

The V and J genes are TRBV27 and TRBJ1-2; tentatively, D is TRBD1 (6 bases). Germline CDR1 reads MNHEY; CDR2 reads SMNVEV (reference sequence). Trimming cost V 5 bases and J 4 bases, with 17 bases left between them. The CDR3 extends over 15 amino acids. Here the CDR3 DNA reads TGTGCCAGCAGTCCTTCGGGGGGCCTAGTCTATGGCTACACCTTC. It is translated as CASSPSGGLVYGYTF.

The CDR3 spells CASSLELQGDTQYF. In DNA form, the CDR3 reads TGTGCCAGCAGCTTAGAGTTGCAGGGAGATACGCAGTATTTT. The chain combines TRBV7-6 with TRBJ2-3; TRBD1 is a possible D gene (5 bases). V was shortened by 1 base and J by 5 bases, with 10 bases between the two germline ends. Germline V CDR1 and CDR2: SGHVS, FNYEAQ. This CDR3 comprises 14 residues.

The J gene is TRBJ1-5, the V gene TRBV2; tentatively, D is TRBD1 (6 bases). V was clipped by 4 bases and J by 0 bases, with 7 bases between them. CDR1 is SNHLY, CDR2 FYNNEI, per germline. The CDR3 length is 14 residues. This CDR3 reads CASSVGGSNQPQHF. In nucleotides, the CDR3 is TGTGCCAGCAGTGTAGGGGGTAGCAATCAGCCCCAGCATTTT.

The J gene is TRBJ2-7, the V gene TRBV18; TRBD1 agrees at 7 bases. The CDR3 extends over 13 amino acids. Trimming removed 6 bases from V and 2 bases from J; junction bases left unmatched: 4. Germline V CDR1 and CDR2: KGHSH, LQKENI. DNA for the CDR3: TGTGCCAGCTCCGGGACAGTTCCCTACGAGCAGTACTTC. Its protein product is CASSGTVPYEQYF. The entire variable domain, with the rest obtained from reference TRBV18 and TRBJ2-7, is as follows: NAGVMQNPRHLVRRRGQEARLRCSPMKGHSHVYWYRQLPEEGLKFMVYLQKENIIDESGMPKERFSAEFPKEGPSILRIQQVVRGDSAAYFCASSGTVPYEQYFGPGTRLTVT.

DNA of the CDR3: TGTGCTAGTGGCAATAAACCGGGACTTCTATACAATGAGCAGTTCTTC. This encodes CASGNKPGLLYNEQFF. This chain connects TRBV12-5 to TRBJ2-1; a possible D gene is TRBD2 (6 bases). Trimming pared 6 bases from V and 4 bases from J, leaving 19 bases between. Per the germline V gene, CDR1 is LGHNT and CDR2 is FRNRAP. The CDR3 is made up of 16 amino acids. The full variable domain, rest sourced from reference TRBV12-5 and TRBJ2-1, is DARVTQTPRHKVTEMGQEVTMRCQPILGHNTVFWYRQTMMQGLELLAYFRNRAPLDDSGMPKDRFSAEMPDATLATLKIQPSEPRDSAVYFCASGNKPGLLYNEQFFGPGTRLTVL.

CDR3 sequence reads: CASSQRGGETQYF. CDR3 DNA sequence: TGCGCCAGCAGCCAACGGGGGGGAGAGACCCAGTACTTC. This chain connects TRBV4-1 to TRBJ2-5, with TRBD2 identical over 8 bases. The trim removed 2 bases at V and 4 bases at J, leaving 0 bases unmatched. Germline CDR1 MGHRA, CDR2 YSYEKL. This CDR3 is 13 amino acids long.

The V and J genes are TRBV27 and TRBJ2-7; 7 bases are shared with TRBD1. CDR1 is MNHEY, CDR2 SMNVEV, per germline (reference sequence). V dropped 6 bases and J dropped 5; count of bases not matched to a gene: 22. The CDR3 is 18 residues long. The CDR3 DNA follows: TGTGCCAGCAGCCCTTTGCAGTCAAGGGGGCGATTTAAAGACGAGCAGTACTTC. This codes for CASSPLQSRGRFKDEQYF.

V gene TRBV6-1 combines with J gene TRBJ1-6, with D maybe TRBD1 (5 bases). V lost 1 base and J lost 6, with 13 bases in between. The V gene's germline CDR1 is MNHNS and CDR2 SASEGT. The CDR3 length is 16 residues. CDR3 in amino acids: CASSEGGTDLNSPLHF. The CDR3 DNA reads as TGTGCCAGCAGTGAAGGCGGGACGGATCTTAATTCACCCCTCCACTTT.

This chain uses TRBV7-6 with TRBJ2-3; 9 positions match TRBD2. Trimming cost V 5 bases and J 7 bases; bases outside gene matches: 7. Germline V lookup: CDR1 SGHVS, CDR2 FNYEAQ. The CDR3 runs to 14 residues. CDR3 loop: CASSLSGRDHTQYF. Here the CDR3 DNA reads TGTGCCAGCAGCCTTAGCGGGAGAGATCATACGCAGTATTTT.

The CDR3 nucleotides are TGCAGCGTTGAGTTACAGGGTTCTAACTATGGCTACACCTTC. It is translated as CSVELQGSNYGYTF. The rearrangement links TRBV29-1 to TRBJ1-2; D is perhaps TRBD1 (6 bases). V shed 3 bases and J shed 0 bases, with 11 bases lying between them. Germline loops: CDR1 SQVTM, CDR2 ANQGSEA. The length of the CDR3 is 14 residues. The whole variable domain, filled in from reference TRBV29-1 and TRBJ1-2, reads SAVISQKPSRDICQRGTSLTIQCQVDSQVTMMFWYRQQPGQSLTLIATANQGSEATYESGFVIDKFPISRPNLTFSTLTVSNMSPEDSSIYLCSVELQGSNYGYTFGSGTRLTVV.

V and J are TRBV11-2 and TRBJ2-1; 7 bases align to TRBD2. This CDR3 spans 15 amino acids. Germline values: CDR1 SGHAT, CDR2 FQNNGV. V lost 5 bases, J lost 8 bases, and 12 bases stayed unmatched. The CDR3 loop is CASSPRTRESYEQFF. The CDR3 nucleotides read TGTGCCAGCAGCCCCCGGACTAGGGAGTCCTATGAGCAGTTCTTC. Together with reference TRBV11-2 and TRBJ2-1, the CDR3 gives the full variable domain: EAGVAQSPRYKIIEKRQSVAFWCNPISGHATLYWYQQILGQGPKLLIQFQNNGVVDDSQLPKDRFSAERLKGVDSTLKIQPAKLEDSAVYLCASSPRTRESYEQFFGPGTRLTVL.

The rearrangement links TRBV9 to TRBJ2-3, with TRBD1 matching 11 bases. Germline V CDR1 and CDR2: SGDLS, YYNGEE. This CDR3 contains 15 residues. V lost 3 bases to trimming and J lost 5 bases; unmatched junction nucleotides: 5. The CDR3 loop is CASSGGQGARDTQYF. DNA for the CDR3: TGTGCCAGCAGCGGTGGACAGGGGGCTAGAGATACGCAGTATTTT.

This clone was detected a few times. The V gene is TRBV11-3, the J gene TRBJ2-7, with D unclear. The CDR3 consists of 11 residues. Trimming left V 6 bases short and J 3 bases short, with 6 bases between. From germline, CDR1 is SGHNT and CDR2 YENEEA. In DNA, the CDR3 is TGTGCCAGCAGTTCGGGCTACGAGCAGTACTTC. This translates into CASSSGYEQYF.

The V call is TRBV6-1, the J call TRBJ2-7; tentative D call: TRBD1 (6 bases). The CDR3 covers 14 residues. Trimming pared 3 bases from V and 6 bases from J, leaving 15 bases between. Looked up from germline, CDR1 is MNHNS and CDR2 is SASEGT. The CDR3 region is CASSETGILGEQYF. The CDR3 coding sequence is TGTGCCAGCAGTGAGACAGGAATCTTAGGCGAGCAGTACTTC.